This T cell receptor (beta chain) comes out of a study of T cells in Graves' hyperthyroidism and ophthalmopathy. This clonotype was observed many times. The antigen is undetermined. Overall study results and limits: Using 13 V-J features, a model discriminated ophthalmopathy from stable hyperthyroidism.

Template material for amplifying TCR beta CDR3 regions consisted of RNA transcripts. The TCR CDR3 first-round RT-PCR relied on the HTBI primer set. TCRdb re-called the multiplex PCR reads with MiXCR, one entry per CDR3 protein. The sample includes 640,000 or so distinct CDR3 sequences, 14% seen only once; the top ten take about 6.6%. The study included ophthalmopathy patients with Clinical Activity Score at least 3, NOSPECS grade at least 4 and duration under 3 months. Exclusion of a patient resulted from uncontrolled infection, other autoimmune disease, pregnancy or lactation. The CDR3 is 16 amino acids. V shed 5 bases, J shed 4 bases, and the junction held 13 bases outside the gene matches.

The TCR sequence derives from a woman in her late teens or twenties with Graves' ophthalmopathy. The sequencing input was blood. The V call is TRBV12-3 or TRBV12-4, the J call TRBJ1-2, with 7 positions matching TRBD1. CDR3 DNA: TGTGCCAGCAGTACCCCTGACAGGGCGACGACCTATGGCTACACCTTC. This translates into CASSTPDRATTYGYTF.